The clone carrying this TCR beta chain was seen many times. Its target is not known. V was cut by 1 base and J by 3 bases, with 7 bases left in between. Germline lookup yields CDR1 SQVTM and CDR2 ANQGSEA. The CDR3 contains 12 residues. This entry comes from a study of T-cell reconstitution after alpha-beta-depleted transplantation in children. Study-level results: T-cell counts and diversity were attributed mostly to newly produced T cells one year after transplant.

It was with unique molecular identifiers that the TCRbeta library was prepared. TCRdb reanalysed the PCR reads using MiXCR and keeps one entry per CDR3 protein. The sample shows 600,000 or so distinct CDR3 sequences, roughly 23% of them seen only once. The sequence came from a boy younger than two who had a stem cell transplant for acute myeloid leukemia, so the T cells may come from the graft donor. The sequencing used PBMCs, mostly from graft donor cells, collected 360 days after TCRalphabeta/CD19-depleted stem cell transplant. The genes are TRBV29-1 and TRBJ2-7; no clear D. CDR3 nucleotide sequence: TGCAGCGTTGAAGGGGTTGGCTACGAGCAGTACTTC. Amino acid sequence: CSVEGVGYEQYF.